The clone carrying this T cell receptor (beta chain) was observed a few times. Its target is unknown. This specimen comes from a study of glioma-infiltrating T cells after dendritic cell vaccination. Produced via immunoSEQ multiplex PCR; TCRdb's table is partial and in-frame only. The table has 90,000 to 100,000 clones, 79% seen once. General observations from the study: Higher TCR clonality did not directly relate to longer survival.

Trimming removed 0 bases from V and 4 bases from J, with 24 bases in between. Germline V gene data show CDR1 as LNHNV and CDR2 as YYDKDF (reference sequence). This CDR3 has 19 amino acids. The V call is TRBV15, the J call TRBJ1-2, with a possible D match to TRBD1 (6 bases). The sequencing used blood, collected before dendritic cell vaccination. This sequence originates from a human donor with glioblastoma. The CDR3 reads CATSRDLVRGAGVLYGYTF. CDR3 DNA sequence: TGTGCCACCAGCAGAGATTTGGTTCGGGGGGCGGGGGTCCTCTATGGCTACACCTTC.